Below, 5 T cell receptor beta chains from the same sample are listed, as sequenced in a study of blood T cell repertoires in COVID-19. Some clones are missing from TCRdb's copy, which holds only in-frame ones; the method was immunoSEQ multiplex PCR. The sample yields around 62,000 clones, 88% seen once. The sequencing input was peripheral blood. All receptors come from a woman aged 55 to 70 with COVID-19, enrolled during active disease.

The genes are TRBV19 and TRBJ2-1, with D perhaps matching TRBD2 (6 bases). Germline V CDR1 and CDR2: LNHDA, SQIVND (reference sequence). The length of the CDR3 is 15 residues. Trimming removed 2 bases at V and 0 bases at J, with 8 bases between. The CDR3 nucleotides read TGTGCCAGTAGTATACTCGGGAGCTCCTACAATGAGCAGTTCTTC. The encoded protein is CASSILGSSYNEQFF.

The sample holds one count of this clone. The J gene is TRBJ2-7, the V gene TRBV6-2 or TRBV6-3; D remains unclear. V lost 5 bases and J 3 bases, leaving 5 bases between the germline ends. Germline CDR1 and CDR2: MNHEY and SVGEGT. This CDR3 region has 11 residues. The CDR3 is CASSTSYEQYF. CDR3 nucleotides: TGTGCCAGCAGTACCAGCTACGAGCAGTACTTC.

This chain joins TRBV9 and TRBJ1-1; D is perhaps TRBD1 (6 bases). V lost 6 bases and J lost 6, with 15 bases in between. Germline V gene data show CDR1 as SGDLS and CDR2 as YYNGEE. This CDR3 comprises 13 residues. CDR3 sequence: CASILRDKAEAFF. The DNA for the CDR3 is TGTGCCAGCATCTTACGGGACAAAGCTGAAGCTTTCTTT.

The chain couples TRBV2 to TRBJ2-2; 7 nucleotides match TRBD1. With 9 bases clipped from V and 8 bases from J, the junction kept 12 bases outside the gene matches. The CDR3 loop spans 14 amino acids. Germline V gives CDR1 SNHLY, CDR2 FYNNEI. The CDR3 loop is CARQKGQAAGELFF. The CDR3 nucleotides are TGTGCCAGGCAGAAAGGACAGGCAGCTGGGGAGCTGTTTTTT. Complete variable domain (other parts from reference TRBV2 and TRBJ2-2): EPEVTQTPSHQVTQMGQEVILRCVPISNHLYFYWYRQILGQKVEFLVSFYNNEISEKSEIFDDQFSVERPDGSNFTLKIRSTKLEDSAMYFCARQKGQAAGELFFGEGSRLTVL.

V gene TRBV6-2 or TRBV6-3 combines with J gene TRBJ1-5, with D unclear. The CDR3 contains 14 residues. With 5 bases removed from V and 0 bases from J, the gap between germline ends came to 8 bases. The germline CDR1 and CDR2 sequences are MNHEY and SVGEGT. The CDR3 loop is CASSDTDSNQPQHF. The CDR3 region has the DNA TGTGCCAGCAGTGACACAGATAGCAATCAGCCCCAGCATTTT.